This TCR beta chain was sequenced for a study of glioma-infiltrating T cells. Study results and limitations: Tissue-blood divergence was below expectation in non-neoplastic patients, above in gliomas.

This clonotype was counted many times. What it recognizes is unknown. A read error may account for a junction end that differs from germline. TCR alpha and beta CDR3 regions were amplified from RNA using iRepertoire nested multiplex PCR. MiXCR was run by TCRdb on the multiplex PCR reads, yielding one entry per CDR3 protein. The top ten hold under 15% of the sample, which has more than 20,000 distinct CDR3 sequences, approximately 25% seen once. There are 13 residues in the CDR3. The germline CDR1 and CDR2 sequences are DFQATT and SNEGSKA (reference sequence). This sequence originates from a human donor with low-grade glioma or glioblastoma, undergoing nonglioma brain surgery, or in good health (not recorded which). V and J are TRBV20-1 and TRBJ1-1; 7 bases align to TRBD1. Sequences were obtained from glioma tissue, nonneoplastic brain tissue, or PBMCs (not recorded which). The CDR3 sequence: CSAREGAGTEAFF. The CDR3 DNA reads TGCAGTGCTCGAGAGGGGGCCGGCACTGAAGCTTTCTTT.